The rows below give T cell receptor beta chains drawn from one sample of a study of graft-versus-host responses after intestinal transplantation. These receptors have no known antigen. Data came from immunoSEQ multiplex PCR; TCRdb stores just in-frame clones and leaves some out. The top ten hold approximately 0.18% of the sample, which has some 120,000 clones, about nine tenths seen once. Sequencing used unstimulated CD4+ T cells sorted from spleen or lymph node cells, obtained before intestinal transplant. The source is a human donor who received an intestinal transplant. Both conserved end residues are part of each CDR3. Each record gives: V gene, D gene, J gene, clone size, CDR3 DNA, CDR3 protein. The D gene is left open where the match is weak. Some rows have no size entry. The others give once, few or many, or a class for an expanded clone.

TRBV4-1,TRBD2,TRBJ2-5,NA,TGCGCCAGCAGCCAAGGGGGACTAGCGGGAACCGAGACCCAGTACTTC,CASSQGGLAGTETQYF
TRBV30,NA,TRBJ2-1,NA,TGTGCCTGGAGTCAACTCTACAATGAGCAGTTCTTC,CAWSQLYNEQFF
TRBV5-1,TRBD2,TRBJ2-3,NA,TGCGCCAGCAGCTTAGGGACTAGCGGGAGTTTCACGCAGTATTTT,CASSLGTSGSFTQYF
TRBV30,TRBD1,TRBJ1-5,NA,TGTGCCTGGAGACTCGGGACAGGGTCTGGACAGCCCCAGCATTTT,CAWRLGTGSGQPQHF
TRBV18,NA,TRBJ2-2,NA,TGTGCCAGCTCACCACCGGGGCGAACCGGGGAGCTGTTTTTT,CASSPPGRTGELFF
TRBV2,NA,TRBJ2-1,NA,TGTGCCAGCAGGGGGGGTGAGCAGTTCTTC,CASRGGEQFF
TRBV4-1,TRBD2,TRBJ2-5,NA,TGCGCCAGCAGCCAAGAGCTAGCGGGAAGTCGAGAGACCCAGTACTTC,CASSQELAGSRETQYF
TRBV6-5,TRBD1,TRBJ1-5,NA,TGTGCCAGCAGTACCGACAGGGCCCTCAATCAGCCCCAGCATTTT,CASSTDRALNQPQHF
TRBV14,NA,TRBJ2-2,NA,TGTGCCAGCAGCCAAGGACAGGCCGGCGGGGAGCTGTTTTTT,CASSQGQAGGELFF
TRBV6-5,NA,TRBJ2-7,NA,TGTGCCAGCAAACGACAGGTTCACTACGAGCAGTACTTC,CASKRQVHYEQYF
TRBV30,TRBD2,TRBJ2-3,NA,TGTGCCCTGGAAACTAGCGGGGGGCCGGATACGCAGTATTTT,CALETSGGPDTQYF
TRBV7-2,NA,TRBJ1-2,once,TGTGCCAGCAGCTTAGGGCGGGCATGGTATGGCTACACCTTC,CASSLGRAWYGYTF
TRBV6-5,NA,TRBJ1-2,few,TGTGCCAGCAGTTACTCTGGCCAGGTCGGGAATGGCTACACCTTC,CASSYSGQVGNGYTF
TRBV19,TRBD2,TRBJ2-1,NA,TGTGCCAGTAGTTGGGGTAGCGGGAGGGCCTCCTACAATGAGCAGTTCTTC,CASSWGSGRASYNEQFF
TRBV6-1,TRBD1,TRBJ1-3,NA,TGTGCCACCCGCGTACAGGGGAATGGAAACACCATATATTTT,CATRVQGNGNTIYF
TRBV19,TRBD1,TRBJ1-2,once,TGTGCCAGTAGATGGGGACAGGGCGATGGCTACACCTTC,CASRWGQGDGYTF
TRBV28,NA,TRBJ1-3,NA,TGTGCCAGCAGTTTATTTTCGGTGGGCAGGAGGCTTCTCTCTGGAAACACCATATATTTT,CASSLFSVGRRLLSGNTIYF
TRBV28,NA,TRBJ1-2,NA,TGTGCCAGCAGTCGCTTGACAGGACAGTATGGCTACACCTTC,CASSRLTGQYGYTF
TRBV6-5,TRBD1,TRBJ1-1,few,TGTGCCAGCAAACGGGACAGGGGGGACACTGAAGCTTTCTTT,CASKRDRGDTEAFF
TRBV7-9,TRBD1,TRBJ2-7,NA,TGTGCCAGCAGCTTAGTTGGGACAGGGGGCTACGAGCAGTACTTC,CASSLVGTGGYEQYF
TRBV2,NA,TRBJ1-4,NA,TGTGCCAGCACCCCACAGGGCGTACTGCGGGAAAAACTGTTTTTT,CASTPQGVLREKLFF
TRBV7-8,TRBD2,TRBJ2-5,NA,TGTGCCAGCAGATTAAGGACTAGCGAGAAAGAGACCCAGTACTTC,CASRLRTSEKETQYF
TRBV19,NA,TRBJ2-4,NA,TGTGCCAGTAGCCTACAGGGAGGGGACATTCAGTACTTC,CASSLQGGDIQYF
TRBV4-2,TRBD1,TRBJ1-2,NA,TGTGCCAGCAGCCAAGCAGGACAGGGGGCGGGTGGCTACACCTTC,CASSQAGQGAGGYTF
TRBV28,TRBD2,TRBJ2-3,NA,TGTGCCAGCAGTCCCATCCTAGCGGGCGGGAACACAGATACGCAGTATTTT,CASSPILAGGNTDTQYF
TRBV7-8,NA,TRBJ2-2,NA,TGTGCCAGCAGACCCCACCAAGCGGGCGCGAACACCGGGGAGCTGTTTTTT,CASRPHQAGANTGELFF
TRBV18,NA,TRBJ2-3,NA,TGTGCCAGCTCAGGGCTCGGAGGGGGCACAGATACGCAGTATTTT,CASSGLGGGTDTQYF
TRBV4-1,NA,TRBJ2-5,NA,TGCGCCAGCAGCCAAGAAGCCCCTCGAGAGACCCAGTACTTC,CASSQEAPRETQYF
TRBV6-4,TRBD2,TRBJ2-5,NA,TGTGCCAGCAGTGAGGGACTAGCCCCAGGGGAGACCCAGTACTTC,CASSEGLAPGETQYF
TRBV7-2,NA,TRBJ2-7,NA,TGTGCCAGCACCACACCCCCCGGTGGACTATCCTACGAGCAGTACTTC,CASTTPPGGLSYEQYF
TRBV9,TRBD1,TRBJ2-3,NA,TGTGCCAGCAGCGCGCGACAGGGGACAGATACGCAGTATTTT,CASSARQGTDTQYF
TRBV7-9,TRBD1,TRBJ2-2,NA,TGTGCCAGCAGCCTATACAGGGGCGTCGGGGAGCTGTTTTTT,CASSLYRGVGELFF
TRBV6-4,NA,TRBJ1-1,NA,TGTGCCAGCAGTGTTAACAGGAACACTGAAGCTTTCTTT,CASSVNRNTEAFF
TRBV30,TRBD1,TRBJ1-1,NA,TGTGCCTGGAGCGCTTTGACAGGGGCCACTGAAGCTTTCTTT,CAWSALTGATEAFF
TRBV5-4,NA,TRBJ1-1,NA,TGTGCCAGCAGCTCGTCGGTGAACACTGAAGCTTTCTTT,CASSSSVNTEAFF
TRBV5-1,TRBD2,TRBJ2-5,NA,TGCGCCAGCAGCTACATGGGGACTAGCGGGGGGCCCTTGGTAGAGACCCAGTACTTC,CASSYMGTSGGPLVETQYF
TRBV7-2,NA,TRBJ1-2,NA,TGTGCCAGCAGCTTAACGGGGATCTTGAGGGGCTACACCTTC,CASSLTGILRGYTF
TRBV21-1,NA,TRBJ2-1,NA,TGTGCCAGCAGCAAACCGGGGGAGGTGTTCTTC,CASSKPGEVFF
TRBV6-4,NA,TRBJ2-3,NA,TGTGCCAGCAGTGATCAATCCACAGATACGCAGTATTTT,CASSDQSTDTQYF
TRBV6-5,NA,TRBJ2-2,NA,TGTGCCAGCAGCCGGACAGAATCGAACACCGGGGAGCTGTTTTTT,CASSRTESNTGELFF
TRBV27,TRBD1,TRBJ2-7,NA,TGTGCCAGCAGTTTAGCCGGGACAGGGAATTACGAGCAGTACTTC,CASSLAGTGNYEQYF
TRBV27,TRBD1,TRBJ1-2,NA,TGTGCCAGCAGTTTTTTGGGACAGAACTATGGCTACACCTTC,CASSFLGQNYGYTF
TRBV21-1,NA,TRBJ1-1,NA,TGTGCCAGCAGCAAACCAGCCCCCGGTGGGCCACTCACTGAAGCTTTCTTT,CASSKPAPGGPLTEAFF
TRBV29-1,NA,TRBJ1-2,NA,TGCAGCGTTGAAACGGTAGAAGCCTATGGCTACACCTTC,CSVETVEAYGYTF
TRBV28,NA,TRBJ1-6,NA,TGTGCCAGCAGTTCGGACTCAAGCAATTCGCCCCTCCACTTT,CASSSDSSNSPLHF
TRBV30,TRBD1,TRBJ2-5,once,TGTGCCTGGAGTGCGGGGACAGGGGCCGAGACCCAGTACTTC,CAWSAGTGAETQYF
TRBV5-1,TRBD1,TRBJ2-1,NA,TGCGCCAGCAGCTTGGGACAGGGGGCCGGTGAGCAGTTCTTC,CASSLGQGAGEQFF
TRBV6-1,TRBD2,TRBJ2-1,NA,TGTGCCAGCAGTGAACTAGCGGGGGGACCCGTTAGCTCCTACAATGAGCAGTTCTTC,CASSELAGGPVSSYNEQFF
TRBV7-6,NA,TRBJ2-7,NA,TGTGCCAGCAGCTCACTCCTGGACATCACCATCTACGAGCAGTACTTC,CASSSLLDITIYEQYF
TRBV6-6,NA,TRBJ1-2,NA,TGTGCCAGCAGTTACGCGGGGGGTCACAACTATGGCTACACCTTC,CASSYAGGHNYGYTF
TRBV23-1,TRBD1,TRBJ1-6,NA,TGCGCCAGCAGTCATTCGGGGACAGGGGTTAATTCACCCCTCCACTTT,CASSHSGTGVNSPLHF
TRBV27,TRBD2,TRBJ2-6,NA,TGTGCCAGCAGTAGCCCCAGCGGGGGGGCCATTGGTGGGGCCAACGTCCTGACTTTC,CASSSPSGGAIGGANVLTF
TRBV5-5,NA,TRBJ1-4,NA,TGTGCCAGCAGCTCAGTACAGCCGAGCATTGAAAAACTGTTTTTT,CASSSVQPSIEKLFF
TRBV30,NA,TRBJ2-2,NA,TGTGCCTGGACCGAGAGGGGGAGCGGGCTGTTTTTT,CAWTERGSGLFF